The 32 T cell receptor beta chains listed next were all sequenced from one sample in a study of T cell repertoires in cytomegalovirus infection. Via MiXCR, TCRdb re-called the reads, giving one row per CDR3 protein. This table holds around 350,000 distinct CDR3 sequences, 15% to 20% found once. Sequences were obtained from PBMCs. The receptors were sampled from a human donor in good health (CMV status not recorded). Some clones in this sample may be carry-over from other donors' samples.

This clonotype was observed at least ten times. Here the CDR3 reads CASSSRGGGDTEAFF. The CDR3 DNA reads TGTGCCAGCAGCAGCCGTGGGGGAGGAGACACTGAAGCTTTCTTT. The genes are TRBV7-9 and TRBJ1-1, with D perhaps matching TRBD1 (5 bases). With 5 bases removed from V and 3 bases from J, the gap between germline ends came to 16 bases. The length of the CDR3 is 15 residues. Germline CDR1 reads SEHNR; CDR2 reads FQNEAQ (reference sequence).

This clonotype was observed at least ten times. This chain connects TRBV7-2 to TRBJ2-1; tentative D call: TRBD1 (5 bases). Germline-derived CDR1 and CDR2 are SGHTA and FQGNSA. With 1 base removed from V and 4 bases from J, the gap between germline ends came to 11 bases. The CDR3 loop spans 15 amino acids. This CDR3 is CASSLGRQPYNEQFF. Written as DNA, the CDR3 is TGTGCCAGCAGCTTAGGGCGACAGCCTTACAATGAGCAGTTCTTC.

This sequence joins TRBV19 and TRBJ2-1; D remains ambiguous. V was clipped by 4 bases and J by 7 bases, with 11 bases between them. This CDR3 comprises 13 residues. Germline CDR1 LNHDA, CDR2 SQIVND (reference sequence). The CDR3 nucleotides read TGTGCCAGTAGTACGACCCCCTTTAATGAGCAGTTCTTC. This gives the protein CASSTTPFNEQFF.

This clonotype showed up just a few times. The V gene is TRBV11-2, the J gene TRBJ2-4; D unclear. Trimming removed 1 base from V and 8 bases from J, with 12 bases in between. The germline gives CDR1 SGHAT, CDR2 FQNNGV. The CDR3 has 14 amino acids. The CDR3 DNA follows: TGTGCCAGCAGCTTAGGACTCCGCGTGGACATTCAGTACTTC. This encodes CASSLGLRVDIQYF.

The table lists this clonotype with a few counts. The chain recombines TRBV20-1 with TRBJ2-1, with 10 bases lining up with TRBD2. The V gene's germline CDR1 is DFQATT and CDR2 SNEGSKA (reference sequence). Losses at the gene ends were 1 base for V and 2 bases for J; bases not matched to a gene: 5. This CDR3 comprises 16 residues. The CDR3 nucleotides are TGCAGTGCTAGAGCCCTAGCGGGGGTCCCCTACAATGAGCAGTTCTTC. Protein product: CSARALAGVPYNEQFF.

The chain is built from TRBV12-3 or TRBV12-4 and TRBJ2-1; D possibly matches TRBD1 or TRBD2 (5 bases each). The CDR3 loop spans 13 amino acids. V lost 10 bases, J lost 3 bases, and 13 bases lay in between. The CDR3 protein is CATTRGIYNEQFF. The CDR3 bases are TGTGCCACTACGAGGGGAATCTACAATGAGCAGTTCTTC.

The chain links TRBV12-3 or TRBV12-4 to TRBJ2-1, with 8 bases aligning to TRBD2. The junction had 5 bases not matched to a gene; V was cut back by 3 bases and J by 7 bases. The CDR3 is 14 residues long. CDR3 protein: CASSFFGGGNEQFF. In DNA, the CDR3 is TGTGCCAGCAGTTTTTTCGGGGGGGGGAATGAGCAGTTCTTC.

This clonotype turned up a few times. The J gene is TRBJ2-7, the V gene TRBV12-3 or TRBV12-4; D is uncertain. V was cut by 8 bases and J by 11 bases, with 19 bases left in between. This CDR3 contains 12 residues. The CDR3 sequence: CASGTSRGKEYF. CDR3 bases: TGTGCCAGCGGAACCTCTCGCGGAAAGGAGTACTTC.

The sample holds many counts of this clonotype. This chain connects TRBV24-1 to TRBJ1-1; 7 bases map to TRBD1. V was pared by 4 bases and J by 1 base, with 5 bases of the junction left unmatched. The length of the CDR3 is 15 residues. CDR1 is KGHDR, CDR2 SFDVKD, per germline. In DNA, the CDR3 is TGTGCCACCAGTGACCCGCGGACAGGGAACACTGAAGCTTTCTTT. Translating gives CATSDPRTGNTEAFF.

This clonotype was counted at least ten times. This sequence joins TRBV20-1 and TRBJ1-2, with 10 nucleotides matching TRBD1. Germline CDR1 and CDR2: DFQATT and SNEGSKA (reference sequence). The CDR3 totals 17 residues. The junction had 16 bases not matched to a gene; V was cut back by 4 bases and J by 5 bases. CDR3 bases: TGCAGTGCTATGAGAGGGCGACAGGGGGCGAAACTATATGGCTACACCTTC. Residues: CSAMRGRQGAKLYGYTF.

This clonotype was seen repeatedly, ten times or more. Written as DNA, the CDR3 is TGTGCCAGCAGCTTAGGAGGAGGGACTAGCGGCTCCTACGAGCAGTACTTC. It translates to CASSLGGGTSGSYEQYF. This chain links TRBV7-6 with TRBJ2-7, with 11 bases matching TRBD2. This CDR3 has 17 residues. Germline V lookup: CDR1 SGHVS, CDR2 FNYEAQ. V lost 1 base to trimming and J lost 0 bases; unmatched junction nucleotides: 5.

Only a few counts were recorded for this clonotype. The chain combines TRBV28 with TRBJ1-4; D gene ambiguous. With 5 bases removed from V and 8 bases from J, the gap between germline ends came to 15 bases. CDR1 and CDR2 (germline): MDHEN, SYDVKM. The CDR3 has 14 amino acids. CDR3 nucleotides: TGTGCCAGCAGTCGAGTCCAACTAGGGGAAAAACTGTTTTTT. The encoded protein is CASSRVQLGEKLFF.

This clonotype was picked up many times. CDR3 in DNA: TGTGCCAGCAGCTTTACTTCCCAGCCCCAAGAGACCCAGTACTTC. Translated, it gives CASSFTSQPQETQYF. This chain uses TRBV7-2 with TRBJ2-5; no clear D gene. CDR1 and CDR2 (germline): SGHTA, FQGNSA. The germline V and J ends were trimmed by 3 bases and 1 base, with 12 bases remaining between them. CDR3 length equals 15 residues. Together with reference TRBV7-2 and TRBJ2-5, the CDR3 gives the full variable domain: GAGVSQSPSNKVTEKGKDVELRCDPISGHTALYWYRQSLGQGLEFLIYFQGNSAPDKSGLPSDRFSAERTGGSVSTLTIQRTQQEDSAVYLCASSFTSQPQETQYFGPGTRLLVL.

Only a few counts were recorded for this clonotype. The junction shows a germline mismatch at one end, possibly a read error. This chain joins TRBV15 and TRBJ1-3; TRBD1 is a possible D gene (5 bases). The CDR3 spans 18 residues. Germline lookup yields CDR1 LNHNV and CDR2 YYDKDF (reference sequence). CDR3 nucleotides: TGTGCCACCACCAGACTCTTGGGGCCCTGGGGCTCTGGAAACACCATATATTTT. This codes for CATTRLLGPWGSGNTIYF.

The table lists this clonotype with many counts. This chain joins TRBV7-2 and TRBJ2-7; D remains ambiguous. The V end lost 6 bases, the J end lost 7 bases, and 19 bases lay between the germline ends. Germline CDR1 is SGHTA and CDR2 is FQGNSA. The CDR3 loop spans 14 amino acids. As DNA, the CDR3 is TGTGCCAGCAGGTCCATGCTGGGTGTTTTGGAGCAGTACTTC. It yields the protein CASRSMLGVLEQYF. The full variable domain, with the rest looked up from reference TRBV7-2 and TRBJ2-7, is GAGVSQSPSNKVTEKGKDVELRCDPISGHTALYWYRQSLGQGLEFLIYFQGNSAPDKSGLPSDRFSAERTGGSVSTLTIQRTQQEDSAVYLCASRSMLGVLEQYFGPGTRLTVT.

There are a few counts of this clonotype. The gene calls are TRBV20-1 and TRBJ1-5; D is unclear. The V and J ends lost 6 bases and 0 bases respectively, with 12 bases between them. The CDR3 is made up of 14 amino acids. Per the germline V gene, CDR1 is DFQATT and CDR2 is SNEGSKA (reference sequence). The CDR3 protein is CSARKQSSNQPQHF. CDR3 nucleotides: TGCAGTGCGCGAAAACAGAGTAGCAATCAGCCCCAGCATTTT.

The chain recombines TRBV6-2 or TRBV6-3 with TRBJ2-3, with D possibly matching TRBD2 (5 bases). CDR1 MNHEY and CDR2 SVGEGT come from the germline V gene. Trimming took 5 bases from V and 2 from J, leaving 14 bases between them. The CDR3 sequence is 15 residues long. The DNA of the CDR3 is TGTGCCAGCAGTGAAGACCGGAGGATCACAGATACGCAGTATTTT. The encoded protein is CASSEDRRITDTQYF.

DNA of the CDR3: TGTGCCAGCAGCCCCCTCGGGACAGCTAATGAAAAACTGTTTTTT. Translation gives CASSPLGTANEKLFF. The chain carries TRBV3-1 and TRBJ1-4, with 7 positions matching TRBD1. With V trimmed by 4 bases and J by 3 bases, 5 bases remained unmatched. Looked up from germline, CDR1 is LGHDT and CDR2 is YNNKEL (reference sequence). The CDR3 contains 15 residues.

This clonotype was recorded many times. The CDR3 DNA follows: TGTGCTAGTGCGGGGGAGGGCTATGGCTACACCTTC. This codes for CASAGEGYGYTF. The chain combines TRBV12-5 with TRBJ1-2; maybe TRBD1 (5 bases). Trimming pared 7 bases from V and 4 bases from J, leaving 10 bases between. This CDR3 comprises 12 residues. Germline CDR1 and CDR2: LGHNT and FRNRAP.

At least ten counts were recorded for this clonotype. The V gene is TRBV27, the J gene TRBJ2-5; 8 positions agree with TRBD1. CDR3 length equals 16 residues. CDR1 is MNHEY and CDR2 is SMNVEV in the germline V gene (reference sequence). Germline trimming cut 7 bases from V and 1 base from J; bases unmatched to any gene: 11. CDR3 region: CASTTMGDRGQETQYF. In nucleotides, the CDR3 is TGTGCCAGCACCACTATGGGCGACAGGGGCCAAGAGACCCAGTACTTC.

The rearrangement links TRBV6-6 to TRBJ2-7; the D is unclear. V lost 1 base and J lost 6, with 10 bases in between. The CDR3 sequence is 13 residues long. Germline CDR1 and CDR2: MNHNY and SVGAGI (reference sequence). The CDR3 DNA follows: TGTGCCAGCAGTTACTACGAAGCCAGCGAGCAGTACTTC. Its translation is CASSYYEASEQYF.

This clonotype was seen many times. The chain has TRBV6-1 and TRBJ1-1, with no clear D. V was pared by 2 bases and J by 11 bases, with 15 bases between. Germline V gives CDR1 MNHNS, CDR2 SASEGT. The CDR3 is 13 residues long. The CDR3 is CASSETWTSSAFF. CDR3 nucleotides: TGTGCCAGCAGTGAAACTTGGACGTCGAGTGCTTTCTTT.

This clonotype was counted at least ten times. Germline and junction disagree at one end, which may indicate a read error. The chain couples TRBV7-2 to TRBJ1-2; D perhaps matches TRBD1 (5 bases). CDR1 and CDR2 from the germline V gene are SGHTA and FQGNSA. CDR3 length: 13 residues. The CDR3 coding sequence is TGTGCCAGCAGTTTAGGACACTCCTATGGCTACACCTTC. Its translation is CASSLGHSYGYTF.

This clonotype was counted many times. The V gene is TRBV7-2, the J gene TRBJ2-7; 7 nucleotides align to TRBD1. Germline V gene data show CDR1 as SGHTA and CDR2 as FQGNSA. CDR3 size: 15 residues. V lost 1 base and J lost 1; bases outside the gene matches: 4. CDR3 sequence (DNA): TGTGCCAGCAGCTTAGGTGCCAGGGGGTCCTACGAGCAGTACTTC. It yields the protein CASSLGARGSYEQYF.

The J gene is TRBJ1-1, the V gene TRBV3-1; TRBD1 matches at 7 bases. After removal of 1 base from V and 7 bases from J, the junction contained 9 bases not matched to a gene. Germline values: CDR1 LGHDT, CDR2 YNNKEL (reference sequence). The CDR3 totals 15 residues. CDR3 DNA: TGTGCCAGCAGCCAAGTTCAGGGGGGACACCATGAAGCTTTCTTT. It specifies CASSQVQGGHHEAFF.

This clonotype was seen at least ten times. The rearrangement uses TRBV7-8 and TRBJ2-3; TRBD2 agrees at 9 bases. Germline V gives CDR1 SGHVS, CDR2 FQNEAQ. The CDR3 runs to 16 residues. Trimming cost V 1 base and J 2 bases; bases outside gene matches: 4. CDR3 sequence reads: CASSLVAGGYTDTQYF. DNA for the CDR3: TGTGCCAGCAGCTTAGTCGCGGGAGGGTACACAGATACGCAGTATTTT.

The chain has TRBV19 and TRBJ1-1, with D perhaps matching TRBD1 (5 bases). The CDR3 runs to 14 residues. The germline CDR1 and CDR2 sequences are LNHDA and SQIVND (reference sequence). V lost 3 bases, J lost 1 base, and 9 bases lay in between. The CDR3 coding sequence is TGTGCCAGTAGTATGTGGGGGACGAACACTGAAGCTTTCTTT. This encodes CASSMWGTNTEAFF.

V is TRBV30 and J is TRBJ1-2; 8 nucleotides agree with TRBD1. The CDR3 loop spans 15 amino acids. CDR1 is GTSNPN and CDR2 is SVGIG in the germline V gene (reference sequence). Trimming took 8 bases from V and 0 from J; bases not matched to a gene: 11. Here the CDR3 reads CARLGQAGANYGYTF. In DNA, the CDR3 is TGTGCCAGATTGGGACAGGCTGGAGCTAACTATGGCTACACCTTC.

This rearrangement joins TRBV14 to TRBJ2-1; 10 nucleotides line up with TRBD2. Germline trimming cut 4 bases from V and 6 bases from J; bases unmatched to any gene: 6. This CDR3 is built from 15 residues. Germline V gene sequence: CDR1 SGHDN, CDR2 FVKESK. The CDR3 region has the DNA TGTGCCAGCAGCCCGCTAGCGGGAGCGAGCAATGAGCAGTTCTTC. Amino acid sequence: CASSPLAGASNEQFF.

In its sample, this clonotype was seen a few times. CDR3 DNA sequence: TGTGCCAGCAGCAGGACAGGGGGCTGGGGCACTGAAGCTTTCTTT. Amino acid sequence: CASSRTGGWGTEAFF. This chain links TRBV7-9 with TRBJ1-1, with 11 bases lining up with TRBD1. CDR1 and CDR2 from the germline V gene are SEHNR and FQNEAQ (reference sequence). This CDR3 is built from 15 residues. V lost 5 bases to trimming and J lost 4 bases; unmatched junction nucleotides: 6.

This clonotype was observed at least ten times. The chain joins TRBV28 to TRBJ1-1, with 7 bases that match TRBD1. The CDR3 totals 15 residues. Germline values: CDR1 MDHEN, CDR2 SYDVKM. V shed 0 bases, J shed 4 bases, and the junction held 5 bases outside the gene matches. The CDR3 here is CASSLWSGGGTEAFF. The CDR3 region has the DNA TGTGCCAGCAGTTTATGGTCAGGGGGTGGCACTGAAGCTTTCTTT.

This clonotype occurred a few times. The V gene is TRBV19, the J gene TRBJ1-1, with D uncertain. V lost 3 bases to trimming and J lost 6 bases, with 8 bases between them. The length of the CDR3 is 12 residues. Germline-derived CDR1 and CDR2 are LNHDA and SQIVND (reference sequence). The CDR3: CASSMGFAEAFF. The DNA for the CDR3 is TGTGCCAGTAGTATGGGGTTTGCTGAAGCTTTCTTT. The complete variable domain, with remaining parts taken from reference TRBV19 and TRBJ1-1, reads DGGITQSPKYLFRKEGQNVTLSCEQNLNHDAMYWYRQDPGQGLRLIYYSQIVNDFQKGDIAEGYSVSREKKESFPLTVTSAQKNPTAFYLCASSMGFAEAFFGQGTRLTVV.